Listed below are T cell receptor beta chains from one sample, sequenced in a study of T cell responses to AZD1222 COVID-19 vaccine. The assay was immunoSEQ multiplex PCR, and TCRdb's table has in-frame clones only and misses some. In the table there are 84,000 or so clones, 75% to 90% of which are singletons. The sequencing used peripheral blood, collected on day 0 of AZD1222 vaccination. The receptors come from an adult in good health. CDR3s include the opening cysteine and the closing phenylalanine or tryptophan. A D gene is named only where the DNA matches it firmly. Size is stated for part of the rows, as once, few or many counts, or as a class when the clone is expanded.

j_call	d_call	v_call	clone_size	cdr3_aa	cdr3_nt
TRBJ1-2	-	TRBV6-2/TRBV6-3	-	CASSYGLEGYTF	TGTGCCAGCAGTTATGGGTTGGAAGGCTACACCTTC
TRBJ1-1	-	TRBV6-5	-	CATRSAGTEAFF	TGTGCCACCAGAAGCGCGGGGACTGAAGCTTTCTTT
TRBJ2-1	-	TRBV24-1	once	CATSDLRRLEQFF	TGTGCCACCAGTGATTTGCGCCGGTTAGAGCAGTTCTTC
TRBJ1-3	-	TRBV5-4	-	CASSPSPVYSGNTIYF	TGTGCCAGCAGCCCTTCCCCTGTTTACTCTGGAAACACCATATATTTT
TRBJ2-3	-	TRBV12-3/TRBV12-4	once	CASSFTDTQYF	TGTGCCAGCAGCTTCACAGATACGCAGTATTTT
TRBJ1-5	TRBD1	TRBV27	-	CASSQGAGVYQPQHF	TGTGCCAGCAGCCAGGGGGCGGGGGTTTATCAGCCCCAGCATTTT
TRBJ1-2	-	TRBV15	-	CATSRDGIYGYTF	TGTGCCACCAGCAGAGACGGAATCTATGGCTACACCTTC
TRBJ2-2	-	TRBV7-3	once	CASSFIIGELFF	TGTGCCAGCAGCTTCATTATTGGGGAGCTGTTTTTT
TRBJ1-3	-	TRBV25-1	-	CASSEWRSSGNTIYF	TGTGCCAGCAGTGAATGGAGAAGCTCTGGAAACACCATATATTTT
TRBJ2-5	TRBD1	TRBV5-1	-	CASSMGQGEETQYF	TGCGCCAGCAGCATGGGACAGGGTGAGGAGACCCAGTACTTC
TRBJ1-2	TRBD1	TRBV11-2	-	CASSLGSRGGGYTF	TGTGCCAGCAGCTTAGGATCCAGGGGGGGCGGCTACACCTTC
TRBJ2-5	-	TRBV28	-	CASSTLSLMGTRRVETQYF	TGTGCCAGCAGTACGCTCTCACTGATGGGGACCAGACGGGTGGAGACCCAGTACTTC
TRBJ2-7	TRBD2	TRBV3-1/TRBV3-2	-	CASSPSGRASYEQYF	TGTGCCAGCAGTCCCAGCGGGAGGGCGTCCTACGAGCAGTACTTC
TRBJ2-3	-	TRBV29-1	-	CSVERATALGQISTDTQYF	TGCAGCGTTGAAAGAGCGACGGCCCTCGGACAGATTAGCACAGATACGCAGTATTTT
TRBJ2-7	-	TRBV12-3/TRBV12-4	-	CASSFQGLNQYF	TGTGCCAGCAGTTTCCAGGGGCTTAACCAATACTTC
TRBJ1-2	-	TRBV14	few	CASSQEGYSAGYTF	TGTGCCAGCAGCCAAGAAGGATATTCGGCTGGCTACACCTTC
TRBJ1-1	-	TRBV9	few	CASSVVGWSTEAFF	TGTGCCAGCAGCGTAGTCGGGTGGTCAACTGAAGCTTTCTTT
TRBJ1-2	TRBD1	TRBV3-1/TRBV3-2	-	CASSQTRDRTIYTF	TGTGCCAGCAGCCAAACCAGGGACAGGACGATCTACACCTTC
TRBJ1-1	-	TRBV28	-	CASNRLGPTNTEAFF	TGTGCCAGCAACCGATTAGGGCCTACGAACACTGAAGCTTTCTTT
TRBJ1-6	TRBD1	TRBV30	-	CASKNDRVGNSPLHF	TGTGCCTCGAAAAACGACAGGGTGGGGAATTCACCCCTCCACTTT
TRBJ2-2	-	TRBV6-5	-	CASSYWGTGELFF	TGTGCCAGCAGTTACTGGGGCACCGGGGAGCTGTTTTTT
TRBJ2-1	TRBD2	TRBV5-1	-	CASSLGLAGGPAEQFF	TGCGCCAGCAGCTTGGGACTAGCGGGAGGGCCCGCTGAGCAGTTCTTC
TRBJ1-4	-	TRBV5-1	-	CASRYGRDTFATNEKLFF	TGCGCCAGCAGATACGGCCGGGACACCTTTGCAACTAATGAAAAACTGTTTTTT
TRBJ2-3	-	TRBV9	-	CASSVVGVGRTDTQYF	TGTGCCAGCAGCGTAGTGGGCGTGGGCAGAACAGATACGCAGTATTTT
TRBJ2-3	-	TRBV30	-	CAWSGDTQYF	TGTGCCTGGAGTGGGGATACGCAGTATTTT
TRBJ1-6	-	TRBV3-1/TRBV3-2	-	CASSQEGMRGSPLHF	TGTGCCAGCAGCCAAGAAGGGATGAGAGGTTCACCCCTCCACTTT
TRBJ1-6	-	TRBV7-9	-	CASSSIPQGPLHF	TGTGCCAGCAGCTCCATACCTCAGGGACCCCTCCACTTT
TRBJ2-2	TRBD1	TRBV5-4	-	CASSPKTGGFGELFF	TGTGCCAGCAGCCCCAAGACAGGGGGCTTCGGGGAGCTGTTTTTT
TRBJ1-1	TRBD1	TRBV6-5	-	CASSGGWTEAFF	TGTGCGTCCTCAGGGGGGTGGACTGAAGCTTTCTTT
TRBJ1-3	TRBD1	TRBV9	-	CASSPNNIAGTGHGNTIYF	TGTGCCAGCAGCCCAAACAATATTGCCGGGACAGGGCACGGAAACACCATATATTTT
TRBJ1-5	-	TRBV11-2	-	CASSFRGGQGDQPQHF	TGTGCCAGCAGCTTTAGGGGGGGGCAGGGAGATCAGCCCCAGCATTTT
TRBJ1-1	TRBD1	TRBV6-5	-	CASSYGQGGTEAFF	TGTGCCAGCAGTTACGGACAGGGGGGCACTGAAGCTTTCTTT
TRBJ2-1	TRBD2	TRBV7-9	once	CASSRGASGSFYNEQFF	TGTGCCAGCAGCAGGGGGGCTAGCGGGAGCTTCTACAATGAGCAGTTCTTC
TRBJ1-1	-	TRBV11-2	-	CASSSGGSVTEAFF	TGTGCCAGCAGCTCGGGGGGGAGTGTCACTGAAGCTTTCTTT
TRBJ2-3	-	TRBV6-5	-	CASTREGGTDTQYF	TGTGCCAGCACGAGGGAGGGGGGCACAGATACGCAGTATTTT
TRBJ2-1	-	TRBV18	once	CASSPSLTRQFF	TGTGCCAGCTCACCGAGTCTAACTCGGCAGTTCTTC
TRBJ1-2	TRBD1	TRBV18	few	CASSPPQQGPHGYTF	TGTGCCAGCTCACCACCGCAACAGGGGCCCCATGGCTACACCTTC